This T cell receptor (beta chain) was retrieved from a study of CD8 T cell repertoires and HIV-1 epitope variants. For the study at large: Separate wells received one of Twenty-five Gag or Nef variant peptides. Epitopes were three Gag families plus Nef HW9 and YT9. Controls were a CMV, EBV and flu peptide pool, Ebola AY9 negative control, and no-peptide well. The study's findings and limits: A handful of clonotypes recognized Nef KF9, one HW9, none TAALDMSHF.

Germline V gives CDR1 GTSNPN, CDR2 SVGIG (reference sequence). This CDR3 region has 12 residues. V shed 3 bases and J shed 3 bases, with 9 bases lying between them. Produced via immunoSEQ multiplex PCR; TCRdb's table is partial and in-frame only. The sample shows 4,800 or so clones, roughly two thirds of them seen only once. Remarks on this clone: Its target is not known.

The receptor's source is a male donor with HIV. Sample: cultured CD8+ T cells derived from PBMCs. The rearrangement joins TRBV30 to TRBJ2-7; the D call may be TRBD1 or TRBD2 (5 bases each). CDR3 in DNA: TGTGCCTGGAGCGGGGACGGCTACGAGCAGTACTTC. It codes for CAWSGDGYEQYF.